This entry features one T cell receptor beta chain sequence. Its target is unknown. This sample is part of a study of T cell responses to AZD1222 COVID-19 vaccine. The study's findings and limits: No repertoire was sampled before or during the peak T cell response, only after it. Vaccine-associated CD4 TCRs spanned spike, dominant at 160-218 and 743-854.

Assay used: immunoSEQ multiplex PCR; TCRdb lists only in-frame clones, some missing. The repertoire holds over 60,000 clones, with 80% as singletons. Sample: peripheral blood, taken 28 days after the second AZD1222 dose. The sequence derives from an adult who received the AZD1222 COVID-19 vaccine.

In nucleotides, the CDR3 is TGTGCCAGCAGCCAACCGGGGGGGGCCGGAGAGACCCAGTACTTC. It encodes CASSQPGGAGETQYF. The rearrangement joins TRBV3-1 (or the pseudogene TRBV3-2) to TRBJ2-5; 8 nucleotides match TRBD2. Germline CDR1 is LGHDT and CDR2 is YNNKEL (reference sequence). Trimming cost V 2 bases and J 4 bases; bases outside gene matches: 6. The CDR3 covers 15 residues.